Reported below is one T cell receptor beta chain. This record belongs to a study of human T cells and chemical hapten exposure. Specified time point: patch test 3, about 24 weeks after DPC sensitization. Treatment of the sample: therapeutic diphenylcyclopropenone sensitization with weekly scalp DPC. Trimming shortened V by 4 bases and J by 0 bases, and 7 bases separated the two germline ends. Germline CDR1 reads SGHRS; CDR2 reads YFSETQ. The length of the CDR3 is 13 residues. The library tagged each cDNA molecule with unique molecular identifiers. TCRdb called the RACE reads again in MiXCR, with one record for every CDR3 protein. In the table there are roughly 200,000 distinct CDR3 sequences, 20% to 25% of which are singletons.

This sequence originates from a woman between 35 and 50 years old with alopecia areata. Some clones in this sample may be carry-over from other donors' samples. Sequencing was performed on whole blood, taken in connection with sensitization to the hapten diphenylcyclopropenone (DPC). The chain recombines TRBV5-1 with TRBJ1-1; no clear D gene. The chain's CDR3 is CASSPIMNTEAFF. The CDR3 nucleotides are TGCGCCAGCAGCCCCATTATGAACACTGAAGCTTTCTTT. Full variable domain (rest looked up from reference TRBV5-1 and TRBJ1-1): KAGVTQTPRYLIKTRGQQVTLSCSPISGHRSVSWYQQTPGQGLQFLFEYFSETQRNKGNFPGRFSGRQFSNSRSEMNVSTLELGDSALYLCASSPIMNTEAFFGQGTRLTVV.